This TCR beta chain is from a study of blood T cell repertoires in COVID-19. Study-wide background: The United States, Italy and Spain were the sources of the acute and convalescent COVID-19 samples. PBMCs, B-cell-depleted T cells, or T cells provided the cDNA or gDNA that made up the material.

CDR1 and CDR2 (germline): MNHEY, SVGAGI. V dropped 2 bases and J dropped 5 bases, with 12 bases sitting between them. CDR3 length: 15 amino acids. Original methodology: Amplification of reference gene primers provided the estimated nucleated cell counts. Sequencing used immunoSEQ multiplex PCR; TCRdb keeps in-frame clones, though not all of them. V and J calls and clone size come straight from that table; D and trimming were deduced from the DNA. The data show almost 70,000 clones, 60% to 80% seen once. Sequencing was performed on peripheral blood. This TCR was sampled from a man in his sixties with acute or convalescent COVID-19. The rearrangement joins TRBV6-5 to TRBJ1-4, with TRBD1 as a possible D gene (5 bases). CDR3 DNA: TGTGCCAGCAGTTACGCGGGGGGTAGAAATGAAAAACTGTTTTTT. Protein product: CASSYAGGRNEKLFF.